This T cell receptor beta chain comes out of a study of blood T cell repertoires in COVID-19. Background on the study: Nucleic acid was either cDNA or gDNA, and it came from T cells, B-cell-depleted T cells, or PBMCs.

Only in-frame clones appear in the TCRdb table, and some are missing; sequencing was by immunoSEQ multiplex PCR. The sample has about 120,000 clones; 85% are singletons. Trimming pared 8 bases from V and 3 bases from J, leaving 15 bases between. The CDR3 length is 14 residues. Germline-derived CDR1 and CDR2 are LGHNA and YNFKEQ. This clone was seen only a few times. Sequenced sample: peripheral blood. This receptor was identified in a man aged 55 to 70 with acute or convalescent COVID-19. The chain recombines TRBV4-2 with TRBJ2-3; possibly TRBD2 for D (6 bases). Here the CDR3 reads CASRDGGATDTQYF. The DNA of the CDR3 is TGTGCCAGCCGTGACGGAGGGGCAACAGATACGCAGTATTTT.